This T cell receptor beta chain emerged from a study of shared clonotypes between healthy human individuals. Points on this clone: Its antigen is currently unknown.

CDR1 and CDR2 (germline): SEHNR, FQNEAQ (reference sequence). V dropped 8 bases and J dropped 2; count of bases not matched to a gene: 12. This CDR3 region has 16 residues. Study-wide results and limits: Memory subsets generally showed lower estimated richness than naive subsets.

Deep-level assay runs were performed. Assay used: immunoSEQ multiplex PCR; TCRdb lists only in-frame clones, some missing. Among some 2,400,000 clones listed, roughly 95% were seen once. The source material was naive CD4+ T cells sorted from blood. Subset noted: CD45RA+ positively selected. This chain links TRBV7-9 with TRBJ2-1; 7 bases are a match to TRBD1. The TCR comes from a man younger than 35 in good health. CDR3 coding DNA: TGTGCCAGCTATAGATCCGGGACAGAGACCTACAATGAGCAGTTCTTC. Translation: CASYRSGTETYNEQFF. Variable domain in full (rest from reference TRBV7-9 and TRBJ2-1): DTGVSQNPRHKITKRGQNVTFRCDPISEHNRLYWYRQTLGQGPEFLTYFQNEAQLEKSRLLSDRFSAERPKGSFSTLEIQRTEQGDSAMYLCASYRSGTETYNEQFFGPGTRLTVL.